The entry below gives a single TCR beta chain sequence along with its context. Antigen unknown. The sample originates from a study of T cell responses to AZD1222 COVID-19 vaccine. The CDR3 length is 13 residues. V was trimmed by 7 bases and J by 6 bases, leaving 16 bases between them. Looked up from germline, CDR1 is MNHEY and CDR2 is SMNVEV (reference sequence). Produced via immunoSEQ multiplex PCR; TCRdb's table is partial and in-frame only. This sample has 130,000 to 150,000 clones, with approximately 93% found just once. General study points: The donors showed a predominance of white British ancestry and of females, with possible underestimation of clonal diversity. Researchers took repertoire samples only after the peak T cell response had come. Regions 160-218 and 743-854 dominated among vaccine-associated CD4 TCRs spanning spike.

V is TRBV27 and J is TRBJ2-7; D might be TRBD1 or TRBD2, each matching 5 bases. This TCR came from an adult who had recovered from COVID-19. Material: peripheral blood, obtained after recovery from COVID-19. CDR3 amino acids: CASMRAGTGEQYF. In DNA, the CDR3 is TGTGCCAGCATGCGGGCAGGGACGGGCGAGCAGTACTTC.